These T cell receptor beta chains were read from a single sample in a study of neoadjuvant nivolumab and ipilimumab in lung cancer. Profiling relied on immunoSEQ multiplex PCR, and the TCRdb table lists in-frame clones only, not all of them. The sample yields over 25,000 clones, about 70% seen once. The input for sequencing was tumor tissue, taken after neoadjuvant nivolumab, alone or with ipilimumab, at or shortly before surgery. Receptor source: an adult with non-small cell lung cancer. The CDR3 runs from the conserved cysteine through the conserved F or W. D genes are given only for firm matches. Only some rows state a clone size, as once, few, many or a class for expanded clones.

CDR3aa	CDR3nt	j_gene	v_gene	d_gene	abundance
CATTSGPNNSPLHF	TGTGCCACCACCTCCGGGCCTAATAATTCACCCCTCCACTTT	TRBJ1-6	TRBV10-3	NA	once
CASRRGPTGLSPLHF	TGTGCCAGCAGGAGGGGGCCGACAGGGCTTTCACCCCTCCACTTT	TRBJ1-6	TRBV6-5	TRBD1	NA
CASGILNNEQFF	TGTGCTAGTGGTATTCTTAACAATGAGCAGTTCTTC	TRBJ2-1	TRBV12-5	NA	NA
CGLTTVVSYEQYF	TGTGGCCTGACGACAGTGGTCTCCTACGAGCAGTACTTC	TRBJ2-7	TRBV30	NA	NA
CASSLGDRVVLDEQFF	TGCGCCAGCAGCTTGGGGGACAGGGTGGTTTTAGATGAGCAGTTCTTC	TRBJ2-1	TRBV5-1	TRBD1	NA
CASSAGRGQETQYF	TGTGCCAGCAGTGCCGGACGAGGCCAAGAGACCCAGTACTTC	TRBJ2-5	TRBV6-1	NA	NA
CASSLTGRGQYF	TGTGCCAGCAGCTTGACAGGGAGAGGGCAGTACTTC	TRBJ2-7	TRBV7-2	TRBD1	NA
CASSQPGHMNTEAFF	TGCGCCAGCAGCCAGCCGGGACACATGAACACTGAAGCTTTCTTT	TRBJ1-1	TRBV4-3	NA	NA
CASSPRQGSSEAFF	TGTGCCAGCAGCCCAAGACAGGGGAGCTCTGAAGCTTTCTTT	TRBJ1-1	TRBV9	TRBD1	few
CASSPSGQDAGYTF	TGTGCCAGCTCACCCTCGGGGCAGGACGCGGGCTACACCTTC	TRBJ1-2	TRBV18	NA	NA
CASSLATGGAYEQYF	TGTGCCAGCAGCTTAGCGACAGGGGGCGCTTACGAGCAGTACTTC	TRBJ2-7	TRBV7-9	TRBD1	NA
CASSLGASYTEAFF	TGTGCCAGCAGCTTAGGGGCAAGTTACACTGAAGCTTTCTTT	TRBJ1-1	TRBV7-2	NA	NA
CASSEYSGGAQETQYF	TGTGCCAGCAGTGAATATAGCGGGGGGGCCCAAGAGACCCAGTACTTC	TRBJ2-5	TRBV25-1	TRBD2	NA
CASSGDFGRLFFSYEQYF	TGTGCCAGCTCAGGGGACTTCGGCCGTCTTTTCTTCTCCTACGAGCAGTACTTC	TRBJ2-7	TRBV18	NA	NA
CASSHRLAEQETQYF	TGTGCCAGCAGCCATCGACTAGCGGAACAAGAGACCCAGTACTTC	TRBJ2-5	TRBV4-2	TRBD2	NA
CASSENLISYNEQFF	TGCGCCAGCAGTGAGAATCTTATCTCCTACAATGAGCAGTTCTTC	TRBJ2-1	TRBV10-1	NA	NA
CASRGTSKETQYF	TGTGCCAGCAGGGGGACTTCCAAAGAGACCCAGTACTTC	TRBJ2-5	TRBV27	NA	NA
CASSMGGMGGTDTQYF	TGTGCCAGTAGTATGGGGGGGATGGGAGGCACAGATACGCAGTATTTT	TRBJ2-3	TRBV19	TRBD2	few
CASSVLLQGGTEAFF	TGTGCCAGCAGCGTCCTTCTACAGGGCGGCACTGAAGCTTTCTTT	TRBJ1-1	TRBV11-2	NA	few
CASRTGGIGYEQYF	TGTGCCAGCAGGACAGGGGGGATTGGCTACGAGCAGTACTTC	TRBJ2-7	TRBV7-9	TRBD1	NA
CASSQNPKYGYTF	TGTGCCAGCAGCCAAAATCCCAAATATGGCTACACCTTC	TRBJ1-2	TRBV7-2	NA	NA
CASSQVGSHSPLHF	TGTGCCAGCAGCCAAGTGGGCAGCCATTCACCCCTCCACTTT	TRBJ1-6	TRBV14	NA	NA
CASSRIVGPVGGEQFF	TGTGCCAGCAGCCGTATCGTTGGACCAGTAGGCGGGGAGCAGTTCTTC	TRBJ2-1	TRBV7-9	NA	NA
CAWSALLKTFGGNEQFF	TGTGCCTGGAGTGCCCTACTCAAAACATTCGGGGGGAATGAGCAGTTCTTC	TRBJ2-1	TRBV30	TRBD2	NA
CASRIGYEQYF	TGTGCCAGCAGGATTGGCTACGAGCAGTACTTC	TRBJ2-7	TRBV28	NA	NA
CASSFGGQLGGYTF	TGTGCCAGCAGTTTCGGGGGACAGTTGGGTGGCTACACCTTC	TRBJ1-2	TRBV27	TRBD1	NA
CASSQGRQVYGYTF	TGTGCCAGCAGCCAAGGTCGACAGGTCTATGGCTACACCTTC	TRBJ1-2	TRBV4-2	NA	NA
CASSPDGQRAGELFF	TGTGCCAGCTCACCGGACGGACAAAGGGCCGGGGAGCTGTTTTTT	TRBJ2-2	TRBV18	NA	few
CASSLGRGWSDTQYF	TGTGCCAGCAGCTTGGGCAGGGGATGGTCAGATACGCAGTATTTT	TRBJ2-3	TRBV5-4	NA	NA
CASSEAAVRMDTQYF	TGTGCCAGCAGTGAAGCGGCGGTAAGGATGGATACGCAGTATTTT	TRBJ2-3	TRBV6-1	NA	NA
CTSSQAAHTDTQYF	TGCACCAGCAGCCAAGCGGCCCACACAGATACGCAGTATTTT	TRBJ2-3	TRBV1	NA	hyperexpanded